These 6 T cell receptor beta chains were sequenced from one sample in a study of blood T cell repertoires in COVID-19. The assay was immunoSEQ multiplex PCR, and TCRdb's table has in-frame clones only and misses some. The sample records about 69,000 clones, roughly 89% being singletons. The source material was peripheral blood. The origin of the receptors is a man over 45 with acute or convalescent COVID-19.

The DNA of the CDR3 is TGTGCCAGTAGTATAGGACAGGCAAGCACAGATACGCAGTATTTT. Translation: CASSIGQASTDTQYF. This chain connects TRBV19 to TRBJ2-3, with D possibly TRBD1 on 6 matching bases. This CDR3 contains 15 residues. The germline V gene has CDR1 LNHDA and CDR2 SQIVND (reference sequence). Trimming removed 1 base at V and 0 bases at J, with 8 bases between.

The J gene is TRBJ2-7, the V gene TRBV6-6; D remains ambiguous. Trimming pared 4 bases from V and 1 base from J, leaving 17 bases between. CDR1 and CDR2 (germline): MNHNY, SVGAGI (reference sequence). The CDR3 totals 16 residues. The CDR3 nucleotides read TGTGCCAGCAGTTTCGACCGACTCCGAAGGTCCTACGAGCAGTACTTC. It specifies CASSFDRLRRSYEQYF.

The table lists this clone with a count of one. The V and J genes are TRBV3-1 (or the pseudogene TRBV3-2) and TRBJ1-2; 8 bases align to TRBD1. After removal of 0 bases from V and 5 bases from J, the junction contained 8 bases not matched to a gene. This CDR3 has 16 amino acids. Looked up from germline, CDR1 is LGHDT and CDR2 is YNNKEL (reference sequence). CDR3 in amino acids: CASSQDAAQGGYGYTF. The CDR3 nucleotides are TGTGCCAGCAGCCAAGATGCAGCACAGGGGGGGTATGGCTACACCTTC.

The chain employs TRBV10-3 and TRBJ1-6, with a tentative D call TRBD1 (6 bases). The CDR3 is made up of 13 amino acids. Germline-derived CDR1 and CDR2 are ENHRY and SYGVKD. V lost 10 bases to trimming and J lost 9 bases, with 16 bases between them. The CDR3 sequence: CATRTDLVSPLHF. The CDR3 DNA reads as TGTGCCACTAGGACAGACCTCGTTTCACCCCTCCACTTT.

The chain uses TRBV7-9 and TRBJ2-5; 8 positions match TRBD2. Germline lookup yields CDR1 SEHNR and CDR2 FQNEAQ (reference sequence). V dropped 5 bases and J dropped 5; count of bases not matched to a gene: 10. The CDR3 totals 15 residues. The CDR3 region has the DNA TGTGCCAGCAGCCGCCCGACTAGCGCAAGGGAGACCCAGTACTTC. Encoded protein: CASSRPTSARETQYF.

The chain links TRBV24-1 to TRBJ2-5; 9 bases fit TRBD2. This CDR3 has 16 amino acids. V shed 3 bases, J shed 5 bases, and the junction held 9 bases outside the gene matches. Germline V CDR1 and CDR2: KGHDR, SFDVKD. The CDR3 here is CATSDALAGVAETQYF. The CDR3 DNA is TGTGCCACCAGTGATGCCTTAGCGGGAGTCGCCGAGACCCAGTACTTC.